The rows below give T cell receptor beta chains drawn from one sample of a study of blood T cell repertoires in COVID-19. TCRdb's copy holds only in-frame clones and misses some; the assay was immunoSEQ multiplex PCR. The sample consists of about 90,000 clones, around four fifths of them appearing once. Sequencing used peripheral blood. The receptor source for this set is a man in his fifties with acute or convalescent COVID-19. Both conserved end residues are part of each CDR3. The D gene is left open where the match is weak. Some rows have no size entry. The others give once, few or many, or a class for an expanded clone.

J: TRBJ1-6
D: TRBD1
V: TRBV24-1
length: 16
size: NA
DNA: TGTGCCACCAGTGATGGACAGGGGGCTCGTAATTCACCCCTCCACTTT
CDR3: CATSDGQGARNSPLHF

J: TRBJ2-7
D: TRBD1
V: TRBV5-1
length: 14
size: NA
DNA: TGCGCCAGCAGCTTGGGGGACAGGGGGTACGAGCAGTATTTC
CDR3: CASSLGDRGYEQYF

J: TRBJ1-5
D: TRBD1
V: TRBV7-9
length: 14
size: once
DNA: TGTGCCAGCAGCTTCGGACAGGGTAGTCAGCCCCAGCATTTT
CDR3: CASSFGQGSQPQHF

J: TRBJ1-2
D: NA
V: TRBV5-4
length: 16
size: NA
DNA: TGTGCCAGCAGCTATGCCGAGGCCTCAGCTAACTATGGCTACACCTTC
CDR3: CASSYAEASANYGYTF

J: TRBJ2-7
D: NA
V: TRBV6-5
length: 14
size: NA
DNA: TGTGCCAGCAGTTCGTCAGGGGTGAACTACGAGCAGTACTTC
CDR3: CASSSSGVNYEQYF

J: TRBJ2-1
D: NA
V: TRBV29-1
length: 13
size: NA
DNA: TGCAGCGTTGATACCGGCTCCTACAATGAGCAGTTCTTC
CDR3: CSVDTGSYNEQFF

J: TRBJ2-2
D: NA
V: TRBV27
length: 16
size: NA
DNA: TGTGCCAGCAGGCCCGGTTGGACAGCGAACACCGGGGAGCTGTTTTTT
CDR3: CASRPGWTANTGELFF

J: TRBJ2-7
D: TRBD1
V: TRBV7-8
length: 12
size: NA
DNA: TGTGCCAGCAGCCGCGACAGGGGCAAGAGGTACTTC
CDR3: CASSRDRGKRYF

J: TRBJ2-7
D: TRBD1
V: TRBV11-3
length: 13
size: NA
DNA: TGTGCCAGCAGCTCAGCCAGGGGGTCCGAGCAGTACTTC
CDR3: CASSSARGSEQYF

J: TRBJ1-1
D: NA
V: TRBV4-2
length: 17
size: NA
DNA: TGTGCCAGCAGCCAAGAGAACCAGGACACCGTCGGGGGAGAAGCTTTCTTT
CDR3: CASSQENQDTVGGEAFF

J: TRBJ2-3
D: NA
V: TRBV4-3
length: 17
size: NA
DNA: TGCGCCAGCAGCCAAGTACCCTTTAGCGGTCCCTTAGATACGCAGTATTTT
CDR3: CASSQVPFSGPLDTQYF

J: TRBJ1-5
D: TRBD1
V: TRBV13
length: 14
size: few
DNA: TGTGCCAGCAGCCTACAGGGGGAGGGTCAGCCCCAGCATTTT
CDR3: CASSLQGEGQPQHF

J: TRBJ2-7
D: NA
V: TRBV27
length: 15
size: NA
DNA: TGTGCCAGCATTCTGACAGACCCATTCTCCTACGAGCAGTACTTC
CDR3: CASILTDPFSYEQYF

J: TRBJ2-2
D: TRBD2
V: TRBV30
length: 17
size: NA
DNA: TGTGCCTGGACCCCCCCGGGACTAGCGGCCATGCCCGGGGAGCTGTTTTTT
CDR3: CAWTPPGLAAMPGELFF

J: TRBJ1-1
D: TRBD1
V: TRBV6-5
length: 14
size: NA
DNA: TGTGCCAGCAGTTACAGGCAGGGGGCCACTGAAGCTTTCTTT
CDR3: CASSYRQGATEAFF

J: TRBJ2-7
D: NA
V: TRBV7-7
length: 16
size: few
DNA: TGTGCCAGCAGCCCCGGGGGCGGGAGTTCCTCCTACGAGCAGTACTTC
CDR3: CASSPGGGSSSYEQYF

J: TRBJ2-3
D: TRBD1
V: TRBV5-6
length: 14
size: NA
DNA: TGTGCCAGCAGCCCGGGACAGGGGAGAGATACGCAGTATTTT
CDR3: CASSPGQGRDTQYF

J: TRBJ2-1
D: TRBD2
V: TRBV29-1
length: 13
size: NA
DNA: TGCAGCGTTCCGAGGAGCGGGGGCAATGAGCAGTTCTTC
CDR3: CSVPRSGGNEQFF

J: TRBJ1-3
D: NA
V: TRBV18
length: 15
size: NA
DNA: TGTGCCAGCTCACCATCACGGGAATTTGGAAACACCATATATTTT
CDR3: CASSPSREFGNTIYF

J: TRBJ2-7
D: NA
V: TRBV7-8
length: 16
size: NA
DNA: TGTGCCAGCAGCCGGAGTAGAGGCAACAATTTCTACGAGCAGTACTTC
CDR3: CASSRSRGNNFYEQYF

J: TRBJ1-2
D: NA
V: TRBV10-3
length: 12
size: NA
DNA: TGTGCCATCAGTGGTCAGGACTATGGCTACACCTTC
CDR3: CAISGQDYGYTF

J: TRBJ2-7
D: NA
V: TRBV30
length: 13
size: NA
DNA: TGTGCCTGCTCAACAGGGAACTCCTACGAGCAGTACTTC
CDR3: CACSTGNSYEQYF

J: TRBJ2-7
D: TRBD2
V: TRBV6-6
length: 13
size: NA
DNA: TGTGCCAGCAGTCCGGGGGGGTCCTACGAGCAGTACTTC
CDR3: CASSPGGSYEQYF

J: TRBJ1-2
D: TRBD1
V: TRBV30
length: 12
size: NA
DNA: TGTGCCTGGAACGAATACAGGGGAGGCTACACCTTC
CDR3: CAWNEYRGGYTF

J: TRBJ2-5
D: NA
V: TRBV20-1
length: 14
size: NA
DNA: TGCAGTGCTAGTACAGGGTGGTACCAAGAGACCCAGTACTTC
CDR3: CSASTGWYQETQYF

J: TRBJ2-7
D: TRBD1
V: TRBV15
length: 15
size: once
DNA: TGTGCCACCAGCAGAGGTGGGACAGGGGCGTTCGAGCAGTACTTC
CDR3: CATSRGGTGAFEQYF

J: TRBJ1-5
D: TRBD1
V: TRBV2
length: 15
size: NA
DNA: TGTGCCAGCACCCCCCGGGACAGCCAAAATCAGCCCCAGCATTTT
CDR3: CASTPRDSQNQPQHF

J: TRBJ1-2
D: NA
V: TRBV13
length: 15
size: NA
DNA: TGTGCCAGCAGTCCGGAGACCGTCCTTTACTATGGCTACACCTTC
CDR3: CASSPETVLYYGYTF

J: TRBJ1-1
D: NA
V: TRBV19
length: 15
size: NA
DNA: TGTGCCAGTAAGAGAGGGGGACAAGTGAACACTGAAGCTTTCTTT
CDR3: CASKRGGQVNTEAFF

J: TRBJ2-1
D: NA
V: TRBV2
length: 14
size: NA
DNA: TGTGCCAGCATCCCCGGAGAAAAACCCAATGAGCAGTTCTTC
CDR3: CASIPGEKPNEQFF

J: TRBJ2-1
D: NA
V: TRBV9
length: 16
size: few
DNA: TGTGCCAGCAGCGTAGGGACAACTGTCTCCTACAATGAGCAGTTCTTC
CDR3: CASSVGTTVSYNEQFF

J: TRBJ2-7
D: NA
V: TRBV7-9
length: 15
size: NA
DNA: TGTGCCAGCAGCACCACGGGACTCCCACCTGACGAGCAGTACTTC
CDR3: CASSTTGLPPDEQYF

J: TRBJ2-2
D: TRBD1
V: TRBV5-1
length: 15
size: NA
DNA: TGCGCCAGCAGCTTGGAGCAGGGGGTCCACGGGGAGCTGTTTTTT
CDR3: CASSLEQGVHGELFF

J: TRBJ2-5
D: TRBD1
V: TRBV2
length: 14
size: NA
DNA: TGTGCCAGCAGTACCCGGACAGGGCAAGAGACCCAGTACTTC
CDR3: CASSTRTGQETQYF

J: TRBJ2-3
D: TRBD2
V: TRBV27
length: 18
size: NA
DNA: TGTGCCAGCAAGCGCCGCGGGAGTGGAGCGGGGCTCACAGATACGCAGTATTTT
CDR3: CASKRRGSGAGLTDTQYF

J: TRBJ1-4
D: NA
V: TRBV11-2
length: 15
size: once
DNA: TGTGCCAGCAGCTTAGTGGGGGGAGGTTCTGAAAAACTGTTTTTT
CDR3: CASSLVGGGSEKLFF

J: TRBJ2-1
D: NA
V: TRBV18
length: 14
size: NA
DNA: TGTGCCAGCTCACCACCGGGGCTCTACAATGAGCAGTTCTTC
CDR3: CASSPPGLYNEQFF

J: TRBJ2-7
D: TRBD1
V: TRBV27
length: 15
size: NA
DNA: TGTGCCAGCAGTCCGGGACAGACCGGCTCCTACGAGCAGTACTTC
CDR3: CASSPGQTGSYEQYF

J: TRBJ1-2
D: NA
V: TRBV6-5
length: 14
size: NA
DNA: TGTGCCAGCAGGGGAACAGGGAGTACCTATGGCTACACCTTC
CDR3: CASRGTGSTYGYTF

J: TRBJ1-3
D: NA
V: TRBV12-3/TRBV12-4
length: 12
size: many
DNA: TGTGCCAGCAGTTTAACAGAAAACACCATATATTTT
CDR3: CASSLTENTIYF

J: TRBJ1-2
D: NA
V: TRBV30
length: 12
size: few
DNA: TGTGCCTGGAGTACTCCACCGGGGGGCTACACCTTC
CDR3: CAWSTPPGGYTF

J: TRBJ2-7
D: TRBD1
V: TRBV7-8
length: 14
size: NA
DNA: TGTGCCAGCAGCAAGGGGGCGGCTAACTACGAGCAGTACTTC
CDR3: CASSKGAANYEQYF

J: TRBJ1-1
D: TRBD1
V: TRBV29-1
length: 14
size: NA
DNA: TGCAGCGCTTTACAGGGGGCGCGAAGTACTGAAGCTTTCTTT
CDR3: CSALQGARSTEAFF

J: TRBJ2-7
D: NA
V: TRBV4-3
length: 13
size: few
DNA: TGCGCCAGCAGCCAAGAGAACACCTACGAGCAGTACTTC
CDR3: CASSQENTYEQYF

J: TRBJ2-7
D: TRBD2
V: TRBV2
length: 12
size: NA
DNA: TGTGCCAGCACGGGAGGGGCGGGCGAGCAGTACTTC
CDR3: CASTGGAGEQYF

J: TRBJ1-1
D: NA
V: TRBV9
length: 12
size: NA
DNA: TGTGCCAGCAGCGTAATGTCCGAGGGAGCTTTCTTT
CDR3: CASSVMSEGAFF

J: TRBJ1-6
D: TRBD1
V: TRBV7-2
length: 18
size: few
DNA: TGTGCCAGCGGGGAAAGGGGACAGGCGAGCTCCTATAATTCACCCCTCCACTTT
CDR3: CASGERGQASSYNSPLHF

J: TRBJ1-4
D: NA
V: TRBV7-2
length: 14
size: NA
DNA: TGTGCCAGCAGCTACCAGGGCAATAATGAAAAACTGTTTTTT
CDR3: CASSYQGNNEKLFF

J: TRBJ2-2
D: TRBD2
V: TRBV7-3
length: 14
size: NA
DNA: TGTGCCAGCAGCTTAGCGGGAGAGGTGGGGGAGCTGTTTTTT
CDR3: CASSLAGEVGELFF

J: TRBJ2-1
D: NA
V: TRBV3-1/TRBV3-2
length: 13
size: once
DNA: TGTGCCAGCAGCCAACGAGGAGAGCATGAGCAGTTCTTC
CDR3: CASSQRGEHEQFF

J: TRBJ2-5
D: NA
V: TRBV29-1
length: 12
size: NA
DNA: TGCAGCGTTGAAGACAGCCAAGAGACCCAGTACTTC
CDR3: CSVEDSQETQYF

J: TRBJ2-7
D: NA
V: TRBV7-6
length: 14
size: NA
DNA: TGTGCCAGCTCCCTAGGGGGAGGGCCTGACGAGCAGTACTTC
CDR3: CASSLGGGPDEQYF

J: TRBJ2-7
D: NA
V: TRBV5-6
length: 16
size: NA
DNA: TGTGCCAGCAGCTTGCTAATCCGGGACTCCTCCTACGAGCAGTACTTC
CDR3: CASSLLIRDSSYEQYF

J: TRBJ2-2
D: TRBD1
V: TRBV19
length: 15
size: NA
DNA: TGTGCCAGTAGCTCACAGGGGGCGGTAACCGGGGAGCTGTTTTTT
CDR3: CASSSQGAVTGELFF

J: TRBJ2-5
D: TRBD2
V: TRBV18
length: 16
size: NA
DNA: TGTGCCAGCTCACCCTCTAGCGGGATGTCTAAAGAGACCCAGTACTTC
CDR3: CASSPSSGMSKETQYF

J: TRBJ1-1
D: NA
V: TRBV9
length: 15
size: NA
DNA: TGTGCCAGCAGCCGCGGGGGGTCTGTGAACACTGAAGCTTTCTTT
CDR3: CASSRGGSVNTEAFF